This TCR beta chain was profiled in a study of T cells in Graves' hyperthyroidism and ophthalmopathy. Study observations and caveats: The majority of expanded thyroid clonotypes above 0.001 also appeared in blood. Ophthalmopathy could be told apart from stable hyperthyroidism with a 13 V-J model.

Those with hyperthyroidism were 18 to 65 years old, newly diagnosed, and ill for under 2 months. Patients were excluded because of uncontrolled infection, other autoimmune disease, pregnancy or lactation. Losses at the gene ends were 7 bases for V and 4 bases for J; bases not matched to a gene: 5. This CDR3 comprises 15 residues. Using RNA transcripts as the source, TCR beta CDR3 regions were amplified. TCR CDR3 underwent first-round RT-PCR with the HTBI primer set. TCRdb reprocessed the multiplex PCR reads via MiXCR and lists one record per CDR3 protein. Counted here are fewer than 400,000 distinct CDR3 sequences, about 25% occurring once; the ten biggest clones make up less than 75%. As to this clonotype: What it recognizes is unknown.

The chain is built from TRBV12-3 or TRBV12-4 and TRBJ2-5, with 14 bases identical to TRBD2. What was sequenced was blood. The sequence was collected from a man aged 50 or older with Graves' hyperthyroidism. As DNA, the CDR3 is TGTGCCAGCACCCTCGGACTAGCGGGAGGAGAGACCCAGTACTTC. The encoded protein is CASTLGLAGGETQYF.